These 2 T cell receptor beta chains were all obtained from the same sample, sequenced in a study of blood T cell repertoires in COVID-19. Here immunoSEQ multiplex PCR was the method, and the copy in TCRdb shows in-frame clones only, minus some. The table has a few hundred thousand clones, approximately 86% seen once. The specimen was peripheral blood. These receptors were taken from a human donor with COVID-19, enrolled during active disease. The donor label of this sample is uncertain.

The chain combines TRBV5-4 with TRBJ2-3; TRBD2 aligns across 9 bases. V lost 4 bases and J lost 0; bases outside the gene matches: 6. CDR3 length: 16 residues. Germline CDR1 reads SGHNT; CDR2 reads YYREEE (reference sequence). Written as DNA, the CDR3 is TGTGCCAGCAGCCCTGGTAGCGGGAGTAGCACAGATACGCAGTATTTT. Its protein product is CASSPGSGSSTDTQYF.

The DNA for the CDR3 is TGCGCCAGCAGTAGGCAGGGGGCGCGTAATGAGCAGTTCTTC. Residues: CASSRQGARNEQFF. The chain uses TRBV23-1 and TRBJ2-1; 8 positions match TRBD1. TRBV23-1 is annotated as an ORF whose role is uncertain. Trimming at V came to 5 bases and at J to 7 bases, leaving 7 bases not matched to a gene. This CDR3 has 14 amino acids.